Listed below are T cell receptor beta chains from one sample, sequenced in a study of Graves' ophthalmopathy and Graves' hyperthyroidism. TCRdb independently ran MiXCR on the multiplex PCR reads; one entry per CDR3 protein. The data hold some 360,000 distinct CDR3 sequences, with approximately 18% observed a single time. Sequencing was carried out using peripheral blood. The receptors derive from an adult woman with stable Graves' hyperthyroidism. Each CDR3 is given with its conserved first and last residue. A D gene is named only where the DNA matches it firmly. Part of the rows lack a size; the others show once, few, many or a class for expanded clones.

j_call v_call clone_size d_call cdr3_aa cdr3_nt
TRBJ1-2 TRBV6-5 many NA CASVSDYGYTF TGTGCCAGCGTTTCCGACTATGGCTACACCTTC
TRBJ1-2 TRBV28 NA NA CASSSIRTDNYGYTF TGTGCCAGCAGTTCCATTCGGACGGATAACTATGGCTACACCTTC
TRBJ1-5 TRBV19 many NA CASRRAGANQPQHF TGTGCCAGTAGGAGGGCGGGGGCGAATCAGCCCCAGCATTTT
TRBJ2-7 TRBV20-1 many TRBD1 CSGVKGAMNEQYF TGCAGTGGGGTCAAGGGGGCGATGAACGAGCAGTACTTC
TRBJ1-1 TRBV12-3/TRBV12-4 NA NA CASKTDRTEAFF TGTGCCAGCAAAACTGATCGCACTGAAGCTTTCTTT
TRBJ2-7 TRBV11-2 many NA CASSLVGAVEQYF TGTGCCAGCAGCTTAGTAGGGGCTGTCGAGCAGTACTTC
TRBJ2-2 TRBV4-3 many TRBD2 CASSQDWTSTGELFF TGCGCCAGCAGCCAAGATTGGACTAGCACCGGGGAGCTGTTTTTT
TRBJ2-6 TRBV12-3/TRBV12-4 many NA CASSSSSALANVLTF TGTGCCAGCAGTTCGTCTTCGGCCTTGGCCAACGTCCTGACTTTC
TRBJ2-7 TRBV5-6 few NA CASSLVATEQYF TGTGCCAGCAGCTTGGTTGCGACGGAGCAGTACTTC
TRBJ1-2 TRBV7-9 many NA CASSLAILSGGNYGYTF TGTGCCAGCAGCTTAGCGATCCTGAGTGGCGGTAACTATGGCTACACCTTC
TRBJ2-2 TRBV24-1 many NA CATRSNTGELFF TGTGCCACCAGGTCGAACACCGGGGAGCTGTTTTTT
TRBJ1-2 TRBV27 many NA CASTNYGTGGKTRGYTF TGTGCCAGCACCAACTATGGCACGGGAGGAAAAACGAGGGGCTACACCTTC
TRBJ1-2 TRBV4-2 NA NA CASSQPKQTNYGYTF TGTGCCAGCAGCCAGCCCAAGCAGACTAACTATGGCTACACCTTC
TRBJ1-2 TRBV12-3/TRBV12-4 many NA CASSFQAGLYGYTF TGTGCCAGCAGTTTTCAGGCAGGGCTCTATGGCTACACCTTC
TRBJ1-1 TRBV18 NA NA CASRGAGTEAFF TGTGCCAGCCGAGGGGCGGGCACTGAAGCTTTCTTT
TRBJ1-2 TRBV7-8 many TRBD1 CASSSQGARSYTF TGTGCCAGCAGCTCCCAGGGGGCTCGAAGCTACACCTTC
TRBJ1-5 TRBV11-2 few NA CASSPQGLSHQPQHF TGTGCCAGCAGCCCCCAGGGTTTGTCCCACCAGCCCCAGCATTTT
TRBJ2-7 TRBV7-8 many TRBD1 CASSSGQGSEQYF TGTGCCAGCAGCTCGGGACAGGGTTCAGAGCAGTACTTC
TRBJ2-5 TRBV27 many NA CASSTRGHQETQYF TGTGCCAGTAGTACCCGGGGCCACCAAGAGACCCAGTACTTC
TRBJ2-7 TRBV3-1 few NA CASSRGPDGQYF TGTGCCAGCAGCCGAGGACCGGACGGGCAGTACTTC
TRBJ1-6 TRBV3-1 many TRBD1 CASSQRTGHSPLHF TGTGCCAGCAGCCAAAGGACAGGGCATTCACCCCTCCACTTT
TRBJ2-6 TRBV12-3/TRBV12-4 many NA CASSRGAHSGANVLTF TGTGCCAGCAGCCGGGGGGCCCACTCTGGGGCCAACGTCCTGACTTTC
TRBJ1-5 TRBV7-8 NA TRBD1 CATTSERGRWVSNQPQHF TGTGCCACCACGTCTGAAAGGGGGCGCTGGGTAAGCAATCAGCCCCAGCATTTT
TRBJ1-1 TRBV6-1 NA NA CASTSPMNTEAFF TGTGCCAGCACAAGTCCCATGAACACTGAAGCTTTCTTT